Detailed here is one T cell receptor (beta chain). What this receptor recognizes is not known. Within one base of it there is no much larger clone, and no base qualities were kept. Library generation was performed with the immunoSEQ multiplex PCR assay. The study's processing was this. A statistical classification framework was developed to diagnose cytomegalovirus status using the catalog of TCR beta chain sequences. TCRdb limited this immuneACCESS table to in-frame rearrangements with V and J called. A share of clones is missing; checked studies link under half to unresolved V genes, and the rest is unexplained. That table gives V, J and clone size, and the DNA gave D and trimming. The sample contains some 88,000 clones, about 96% of them found a single time. Roughly 0.78% of the sample is held by the ten biggest clonotypes. This entry comes from a study of cytomegalovirus exposure and HLA in healthy donors (TCRdb year 2017). In the study overall: A later analysis indicated that the 100 to 150 validation repertoires were generated on the platform also employed for the 700 or so repertoires of the first cohort. A separate validation cohort of approximately 130 different subjects was used in addition to the 666-subject first cohort. To predict cytomegalovirus infection status, the study brought together high-throughput TCR immunosequencing, statistical association of individual TCRs with disease status, and machine learning. The study aimed to test whether signatures of past pathogen exposure could be identified by cataloging public T cell receptors.

Overall results and qualifications from the work: The validation cohort had no HLA typing available for a later analysis, so co-occurrence within that cohort was assessed over all 120 or so repertoires. According to the authors, the approach could potentially be generalized to other disease states and immunological phenotypes. Subsequent analysis determined that TCRs grouped into clusters in the first cohort also showed a tendency toward co-occurrence across the 130 or so validation repertoires, and about 93% of cluster scores exceeded 0. A few of the identified cytomegalovirus-associated TCR beta chains were confirmed in vitro to be specific for cytomegalovirus antigens. The classifier was reported to diagnose cytomegalovirus status with high specificity and sensitivity in both the original cohort and the validation cohort. The study gave a list of 150 to 200 TCR beta chains associated with cytomegalovirus. While some public TCRs were present in many individuals, most TCR sequences turned up only very rarely across donors.

Donors formed part of the validation cohort, which comprised approximately 130 subjects and was distinct from the first cohort of 550 to 850 subjects. Trimmed from V: 2 bases; trimmed from J: 7 bases; junction bases lacking a gene match: 5. Per the germline V gene, SGHRS is the CDR1 and YFSETQ is the CDR2. Its CDR3 holds 15 amino acids, cysteine through phenylalanine. Solely the CDR3 DNA is kept, with 45 bases framed from the first base. The TCR originated in a man younger than 35 in good health and CMV-seronegative. The sequence is built from TRBV5-1 and TRBJ2-2; 10 central bases correspond to TRBD1. The sequenced material came from PBMCs. The CDR3: CASSLTGTGVGELFF. The bases read TGCGCCAGCAGCTTAACCGGGACAGGGGTCGGGGAGCTGTTTTTT.